The 27 T cell receptor beta chains listed next were all sequenced from one sample in a study of CD8+ T cells in alopecia areata. Following RNA extraction, reverse transcription yielded cDNA that acted as the sequencing template. The protocol was immunoSEQ multiplex PCR, while the TCRdb copy is restricted to in-frame clones and leaves out a portion. The table has roughly 140,000 clones, approximately 80% seen once. Sample treatment: oral pan-JAK inhibitor, 5-10 mg twice daily. Source: CD8+ T cells sorted from blood, taken at week 4, from a patient treated with tofacitinib. Receptor source: a human donor with alopecia areata.

The chain recombines TRBV18 with TRBJ2-5; 7 bases fit TRBD2. V gave up 3 bases and J gave up 11 bases; unmatched junction bases: 15. The CDR3 has 15 residues. Per germline, CDR1 KGHSH and CDR2 LQKENI. CDR3 amino acids: CASSPATGGSEEQYF. Written as DNA, the CDR3 is TGTGCCAGCTCACCCGCCACGGGGGGATCTGAAGAGCAGTACTTC.

This clone occurred a few times. The rearrangement links TRBV18 to TRBJ2-1; weak D call: TRBD2 (5 bases). The CDR3 length is 15 residues. The V end lost 7 bases, the J end lost 0 bases, and 13 bases lay between the germline ends. Germline values: CDR1 KGHSH, CDR2 LQKENI. The CDR3 DNA sequence: TGTGCCAGCTTTTCCGGGGTACACTCCTACAATGAGCAGTTCTTC. Amino acids: CASFSGVHSYNEQFF.

CDR3: CASSPGGAGGPGLTGELFF. Written as DNA, the CDR3 is TGCGCCAGCAGCCCAGGTGGAGCGGGGGGGCCAGGGTTAACCGGGGAGCTGTTTTTT. The J gene is TRBJ2-2, the V gene TRBV4-3; 10 nucleotides align to TRBD2. The CDR3 length is 19 residues. Germline V gene sequence: CDR1 LGHNA, CDR2 YSLEER. The V gene end was trimmed by 4 bases and the J gene end by 5 bases; junction bases not matched to a gene: 16.

The chain couples TRBV5-4 to TRBJ2-1; the D gene is possibly TRBD2 (6 bases). Germline CDR1 reads SGHNT; CDR2 reads YYREEE (reference sequence). The V end lost 4 bases, the J end lost 6 bases, and 17 bases lay between the germline ends. This CDR3 spans 15 amino acids. The CDR3 coding sequence is TGTGCCAGCAGCCCCGGGACTTCCGTTCTCAATGAGCAGTTCTTC. Encoded protein: CASSPGTSVLNEQFF.

This clone showed up just once. The chain carries TRBV7-9 and TRBJ2-5, with unresolved D. Per the germline V gene, CDR1 is SEHNR and CDR2 is FQNEAQ (reference sequence). The CDR3 totals 15 residues. V dropped 6 bases and J dropped 0 bases, with 14 bases sitting between them. The CDR3 nucleotides are TGTGCCAGCAGTCCAGTACCCAAACACCAAGAGACCCAGTACTTC. Its translation: CASSPVPKHQETQYF.

Details on this clone: Other DNA sequences of this sample code for an identical CDR3. The J gene is TRBJ2-3, the V gene TRBV29-1, with D hard to call. CDR3 length: 12 residues. Trimming stripped 4 bases from V and 0 bases from J, with 5 bases between. Germline V gene data show CDR1 as SQVTM and CDR2 as ANQGSEA. The CDR3 sequence is CSVVASTDTQYF. CDR3 bases: TGCAGCGTTGTCGCTAGCACAGATACGCAGTATTTT.

V is TRBV7-8 and J is TRBJ2-6; D remains ambiguous. There are 18 residues in the CDR3. The V gene's germline CDR1 is SGHVS and CDR2 FQNEAQ. The V end lost 8 bases, the J end lost 0 bases, and 20 bases lay between the germline ends. This CDR3 is CASRPLAVLSSGANVLTF. The CDR3 DNA is TGTGCCAGCCGGCCACTGGCGGTTCTGAGCTCTGGGGCCAACGTCCTGACTTTC.

J is TRBJ2-1 and V is TRBV5-6; no firm D call. V was cut by 0 bases and J by 4 bases, with 20 bases left in between. The CDR3 spans 18 residues. From germline, CDR1 is SGHDT and CDR2 YYEEEE. The DNA of the CDR3 is TGTGCCAGCAGCTTGGATGCCGCCCCACTGCGCCTTTACAATGAGCAGTTCTTC. It codes for CASSLDAAPLRLYNEQFF.

V usage is TRBV7-8 and J usage is TRBJ2-3; D remains ambiguous. The CDR3 is 14 amino acids. The V end lost 1 base, the J end lost 2 bases, and 7 bases lay between the germline ends. Germline lookup yields CDR1 SGHVS and CDR2 FQNEAQ. This chain's CDR3 is CASSLGWDTDTQYF. The CDR3 nucleotides are TGTGCCAGCAGCTTAGGTTGGGACACAGATACGCAGTATTTT.

The genes are TRBV5-6 and TRBJ2-1; 9 nucleotides agree with TRBD2. This CDR3 region has 18 residues. Germline V gene sequence: CDR1 SGHDT, CDR2 YYEEEE. V dropped 0 bases and J dropped 0; count of bases not matched to a gene: 7. The CDR3 spells CASSLAPSRGGSYNEQFF. CDR3 DNA sequence: TGTGCCAGCAGCTTGGCCCCGTCGCGGGGGGGCTCCTACAATGAGCAGTTCTTC.

V and J are TRBV7-9 and TRBJ2-3, with 15 bases matching TRBD2. This CDR3 contains 18 residues. Germline CDR1 reads SEHNR; CDR2 reads FQNEAQ (reference sequence). J gave up 0 bases and V 3 bases, and 4 bases lay outside the gene matches. The CDR3 reads CASSLGTSGGISTDTQYF. The DNA for the CDR3 is TGTGCCAGCAGCTTGGGGACTAGCGGGGGGATCAGCACAGATACGCAGTATTTT.

The chain uses TRBV29-1 and TRBJ1-1; tentatively, D is TRBD1 (5 bases). Trimming took 5 bases from V and 2 from J, leaving 9 bases between them. There are 12 residues in the CDR3. Germline V gene data show CDR1 as SQVTM and CDR2 as ANQGSEA. The CDR3 here is CSVKQENTEAFF. The CDR3, as DNA: TGCAGCGTTAAACAGGAAAACACTGAAGCTTTCTTT.

This clone showed up just once. The CDR3 loop is CASLTPTSYNEQFF. CDR3 sequence (DNA): TGCGCCAGCCTCACCCCTACGTCCTACAATGAGCAGTTCTTC. The chain joins TRBV5-1 to TRBJ2-1; no definite D call. Trimming shortened V by 7 bases and J by 1 base, and 12 bases separated the two germline ends. The CDR3 runs 14 residues. In germline, CDR1 is SGHRS, CDR2 YFSETQ.

On this clone: Other DNA sequences in this sample translate to the same CDR3. V is TRBV4-1 and J is TRBJ1-5; D possibly corresponds to TRBD1 (5 bases). V was clipped by 3 bases and J by 3 bases, with 12 bases between them. This CDR3 contains 15 residues. From germline, CDR1 is MGHRA and CDR2 YSYEKL. CDR3 in amino acids: CASSQGDRLNQPQHF. CDR3 DNA sequence: TGCGCCAGCAGCCAGGGCGACAGACTCAATCAGCCCCAGCATTTT.

This chain connects TRBV5-1 to TRBJ2-7; 7 positions match TRBD1. This CDR3 spans 14 amino acids. From germline, CDR1 is SGHRS and CDR2 YFSETQ. The V gene end was trimmed by 3 bases and the J gene end by 2 bases; junction bases not matched to a gene: 5. This CDR3 reads CASSSPGQTYEQYF. The CDR3 nucleotides read TGCGCCAGCAGCTCTCCGGGACAGACCTACGAGCAGTACTTC. The whole variable domain, remainder taken from reference TRBV5-1 and TRBJ2-7, is KAGVTQTPRYLIKTRGQQVTLSCSPISGHRSVSWYQQTPGQGLQFLFEYFSETQRNKGNFPGRFSGRQFSNSRSEMNVSTLELGDSALYLCASSSPGQTYEQYFGPGTRLTVT.

The CDR3 sequence: CASSWGDNTGELFF. Written as DNA, the CDR3 is TGCGCCAGCAGCTGGGGGGATAACACCGGGGAGCTGTTTTTT. The chain joins TRBV5-1 to TRBJ2-2; maybe TRBD2 (6 bases). The CDR3 loop spans 14 amino acids. Germline-derived CDR1 and CDR2 are SGHRS and YFSETQ. V was trimmed by 3 bases and J by 2 bases, leaving 8 bases between them.

The chain joins TRBV6-5 to TRBJ2-5, with 13 bases identical to TRBD2. This CDR3 has 13 residues. Germline CDR1 reads MNHEY; CDR2 reads SVGAGI. After removal of 5 bases from V and 12 bases from J, the junction contained 6 bases not matched to a gene. CDR3 bases: TGTGCCAGCAGTCGACTAGCGGGGGGACCCGAGTACTTC. Translated: CASSRLAGGPEYF.

This chain joins TRBV7-9 and TRBJ2-5; TRBD2 is a possible D gene (5 bases). The CDR3 has 15 residues. With 1 base removed from V and 5 bases from J, the gap between germline ends came to 14 bases. Looked up from germline, CDR1 is SEHNR and CDR2 is FQNEAQ (reference sequence). The CDR3: CASSLVSLEVETQYF. CDR3 nucleotides: TGTGCCAGCAGCTTAGTTTCCCTGGAGGTGGAGACCCAGTACTTC.

The CDR3 nucleotides read TGTGCCAGCAGTCCGAGGAACAGGTTCTCCTATAATTCACCCCTCCACTTT. Protein: CASSPRNRFSYNSPLHF. This chain joins TRBV27 and TRBJ1-6; the D gene is possibly TRBD1 (5 bases). The CDR3 contains 17 residues. Germline assignment: CDR1 MNHEY and CDR2 SMNVEV (reference sequence). Trimming removed 5 bases at V and 0 bases at J, with 14 bases between.

The V call is TRBV11-2, the J call TRBJ2-7; D gene ambiguous. V lost 2 bases and J 3 bases, leaving 8 bases between the germline ends. Germline V CDR1 and CDR2: SGHAT, FQNNGV. The CDR3 sequence is 13 residues long. DNA for the CDR3: TGTGCCAGCAGCTTATCTAACAGCTACGAGCAGTACTTC. Its translation: CASSLSNSYEQYF. Combining the CDR3 with reference TRBV11-2 and TRBJ2-7 gives the whole variable domain EAGVAQSPRYKIIEKRQSVAFWCNPISGHATLYWYQQILGQGPKLLIQFQNNGVVDDSQLPKDRFSAERLKGVDSTLKIQPAKLEDSAVYLCASSLSNSYEQYFGPGTRLTVT.

This chain joins TRBV27 and TRBJ2-7; 11 bases agree with TRBD2. This CDR3 region has 15 residues. Per germline, CDR1 MNHEY and CDR2 SMNVEV (reference sequence). Losses at the gene ends were 5 bases for V and 6 bases for J; bases not matched to a gene: 9. Written as DNA, the CDR3 is TGTGCCAGCAGTCCCATAGCGGGGGGGGCTTCCGAGCAGTACTTC. As protein: CASSPIAGGASEQYF.

The chain joins TRBV5-6 to TRBJ1-6; D unclear. V was pared by 1 base and J by 11 bases, with 13 bases between. The germline gives CDR1 SGHDT, CDR2 YYEEEE. CDR3 length: 14 amino acids. The CDR3 protein is CASSLYEDKTPLHF. The CDR3 DNA reads as TGTGCCAGCAGCTTGTACGAAGACAAGACACCCCTCCACTTT.

This sequence joins TRBV4-1 and TRBJ2-2; no firm D call. The germline V and J ends were trimmed by 4 bases and 0 bases, with 15 bases remaining between them. CDR3 length: 17 amino acids. CDR1 and CDR2 from the germline V gene are MGHRA and YSYEKL. The CDR3 here is CASSLRAVHTNTGELFF. The CDR3 DNA reads as TGCGCCAGCAGCCTCCGTGCGGTCCATACGAACACCGGGGAGCTGTTTTTT.

This chain connects TRBV4-1 to TRBJ2-4; no reliable D call. This CDR3 is built from 14 residues. With 0 bases removed from V and 1 base from J, the gap between germline ends came to 4 bases. Per the germline V gene, CDR1 is MGHRA and CDR2 is YSYEKL. Here the CDR3 reads CASSQDPAKNIQYF. In DNA, the CDR3 is TGCGCCAGCAGCCAAGATCCGGCCAAAAACATTCAGTACTTC.

This chain links TRBV27 with TRBJ2-7; weak D call: TRBD2 (7 bases). This CDR3 spans 14 amino acids. V was shortened by 6 bases and J by 4 bases, with 16 bases between the two germline ends. Germline values: CDR1 MNHEY, CDR2 SMNVEV (reference sequence). The CDR3, as DNA: TGTGCCAGCAGCCGCAGGGGAGGGGTTTACGAGCAGTACTTC. This translates into CASSRRGGVYEQYF.

J is TRBJ2-1 and V is TRBV2; 11 bases match TRBD1. The CDR3 loop spans 13 amino acids. The V gene end was trimmed by 8 bases and the J gene end by 8 bases; junction bases not matched to a gene: 5. Germline lookup yields CDR1 SNHLY and CDR2 FYNNEI. Written as DNA, the CDR3 is TGTGCCAGCGAGGACAGGGGGCCGGATGAGCAGTTCTTC. Encoded protein: CASEDRGPDEQFF.

This chain joins TRBV19 and TRBJ2-5; the D is unclear. Trimming took 9 bases from V and 5 from J, leaving 10 bases between them. This CDR3 is built from 11 residues. Germline-derived CDR1 and CDR2 are LNHDA and SQIVND (reference sequence). The CDR3, as DNA: TGTGCCAGCCCGGGTGGGGAGACCCAGTACTTC. It translates to CASPGGETQYF.